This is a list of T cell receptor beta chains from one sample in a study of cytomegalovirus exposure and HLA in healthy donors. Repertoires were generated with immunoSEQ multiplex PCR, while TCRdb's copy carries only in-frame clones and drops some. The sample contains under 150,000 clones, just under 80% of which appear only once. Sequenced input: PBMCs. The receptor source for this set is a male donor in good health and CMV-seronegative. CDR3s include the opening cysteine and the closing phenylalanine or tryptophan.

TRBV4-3 CASSQDLRSGNEQFF
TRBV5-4 CASSLIPSDTQYF
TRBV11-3 CASRTGGTTYEQYF
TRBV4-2 CASSQASGGFNEQFF
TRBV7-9 CASSLGTGGGETQYF
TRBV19 CASSIRGRRETQYF
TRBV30 CAWTLPSGGAYQETQYF
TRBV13 CASSLVGTGVTYEQYF
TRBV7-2 CASSPYRGRETQYF
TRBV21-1 CASSKESWAAQSNTDTQYF
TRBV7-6 CASSLEGGANVLTF
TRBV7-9 CASSLAGTGSYGYTF
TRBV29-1 CSPKEGDTQYF
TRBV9 CASSVGGTGEMGANVLTF
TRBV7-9 CASSLDISTDTQYF
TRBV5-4 CASSVGQYYEQYF
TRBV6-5 CASSFGQGGTEAFF
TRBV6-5 CASSYTGQGIGGYTF
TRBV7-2 CASSSRGNSPLHF
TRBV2 CASSSTTGTTEAFF
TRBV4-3 CASSQLGTGGANEKLFF
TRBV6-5 CASRRSTDTQYF
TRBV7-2 CASSSRTRMYEQYF
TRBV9 CASSVVGGPTDTQYF
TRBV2 CASSKPPGQVVNTGELFF
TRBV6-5 CASSTVFGGELFF
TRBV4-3 CASSQDPTAGELFF
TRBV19 CASRSTGGSYEQYF
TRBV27 CASPDRGGHMNTEAFF
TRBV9 CASSVAGTSGLQNEQFF
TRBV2 CASSGQGPYNEQFF
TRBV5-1 CASSSGQWGNTEAFF
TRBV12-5 CASGGNYEQYF
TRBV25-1 CASSDPSPGEQFF
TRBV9 CASSPRTSGATGELFF
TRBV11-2 CASSPRQGGSSYNSPLHF
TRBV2 CASSEAHRAAYNEQFF
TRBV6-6 CASSYRQTSFYEQYF
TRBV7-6 CASGPLGDSYEQYF
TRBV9 CASSVRTGSGYEQYF
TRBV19 CASSISGTDTQYF
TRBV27 CASSLGTGGNSNQPQHF
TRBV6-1 CASSEAGQGRDEQYF
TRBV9 CASSPPPLDRGVSNQPQHF
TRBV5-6 CASSLGREVGYTF
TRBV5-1 CASSLRLGAHQETQYF